This T cell receptor (beta chain) was captured by sequencing in a study of CD4 T cells in relation to SARS-CoV-2 and coronaviruses (dated by TCRdb to 2020 to 2023). As for the study more broadly: A median age of about 39 years, with a range of about 21 to 72 years, was recorded for the full convalescent cohort of over ten patients. The roughly twelve convalescent patients included 8 males and 4 females; two subjects were Hispanic. Patient-derived lymphoblastoid cell lines were used to map the HLA restriction of shared crossreactive spike epitopes. A different, Illumina-based TCR-beta assay was used to sequence expansion assays from other donors in the study. At the level of individual TCR clonotypes, the study measured memory CD4+ T cell crossreactivity between SARS-CoV-2 spike protein and common cold coronavirus spike proteins. The Adaptive Biotechnologies TCR-sequencing kit was used for samples from a few pre-COVID donors and for the naive versus memory experiments, whereas the other data were Illumina-based. Paper-wide results and their limitations: Sequencing naive versus memory cells indicated that the assay picks up memory recall responses, not primary responses primed during culture. The study was limited by small numbers of patients and tested TCRs. Memory CD4+ clonotypes crossrecognizing SARS-CoV-2 and at least one common cold coronavirus spike were found in around 65% of donors. Since the crossreactivity analysis centred on spike protein, crossreactivity against other viral proteins was not assessed. Compared with monoreactive clones, crossreactive clones had significantly weaker SARS-CoV-2-driven expansion, a result consistent with antigenic imprinting. No donor contributed both pre-pandemic and post-infection samples, which limited tracing the source of pre-existing responses.

Remarks on this clone: It has no known antigen specificity. Within one base of it there is no much larger clone, and no base qualities were kept.

To separate naive from memory CD4+ T cells, cryopreserved PBMCs first underwent CD4 enrichment and then EasySep naive CD4+ T cell enrichment. Ficoll-Paque PLUS gradient centrifugation was used to isolate PBMCs from either whole blood or leukapheresis product. PBMCs were either cryopreserved at -140 degrees C or used fresh in the expansion assay. The QIAamp Micro DNA Kit was used to extract genomic DNA from the CD4+ T cells. Deep-resolution immunoSEQ TCR-beta sequencing was performed on DNA from uncultured naive and memory CD4+ T cells. In the paper's pipeline: During preprocessing, nonproductive sequences were removed, along with CDR3s that did not begin with C, did not end with F or W, or were shorter than 7 amino acids. Cultured and uncultured naive and memory CD4+ repertoires were searched for previously identified spike- and CEF-reactive CDR3s. Pairwise Levenshtein distance, computed with the stringdist R package after three terminal residues were trimmed from each end, was used as the measure of CDR3 homology. As stored in TCRdb, this immuneACCESS dataset retains in-frame rearrangements with V and J assigned. A fraction of the clones does not appear; measured against another copy, unresolved V genes explain less than half of the discrepancy, and the remainder lacks a known reason. V and J calls and clone size are those listed in that table; D and trimming were worked out from the DNA. This sample has tens of thousands of clones in its table, and 92% of those were observed once. The ten top clones hold about 0.4% of the sample.

Relative to germline, V is missing 0 bases and J is missing 4 bases, with 2 bases of the junction outside any gene match. From the germline V gene, CDR1 is SGHRS and CDR2 is YFSETQ. From the cysteine through the phenylalanine, the CDR3 covers 14 amino acids. The sequence is cut down to CDR3 DNA, 42 bases in frame from base 1. The sequencing input was naive CD4+ T cells from PBMCs. The sample's cell subset or site label, decoded: naive CD4+ T cells isolated by negative enrichment. The chain uses TRBV5-1 and TRBJ2-7, and 9 bases in between align with TRBD1. This TCR came from an adult with COVID-19. The nucleotide sequence reads as follows: TGCGCCAGCAGCTTGGGGGACAGGGCGTACGAGCAGTACTTC. Translation gives CASSLGDRAYEQYF.